Presented here are 30 T cell receptor beta chains from one specimen sequenced in a study of CD8+CD57+ T cells in acquired aplastic anemia. Genomic DNA, the template, was used for profiling of the TCR beta VDJ and CDR3. Using its own MiXCR run on the reads, TCRdb lists one record per CDR3 protein. The profile shows about 210,000 distinct CDR3 sequences, roughly 35% of them singletons. The sequenced sample consisted of sorted CD4+, CD8+, or CD8+CD57+ T cells (not recorded which) from PBMCs. All receptors derive from a human donor in good health, serving as a control.

This clonotype has only a few counts. The chain has TRBV15 and TRBJ1-2; weak D call: TRBD1 (5 bases). Germline assignment: CDR1 LNHNV and CDR2 YYDKDF (reference sequence). There are 12 residues in the CDR3. Trimming stripped 1 base from V and 7 bases from J, with 7 bases between. As DNA, the CDR3 is TGTGCCACCAGCAGAGTAGGGGCTGGCTACACCTTC. It is translated as CATSRVGAGYTF.

This clonotype was recorded many times. The rearrangement uses TRBV15 and TRBJ2-5, with 7 bases that match TRBD1. The J segment lost 5 bases and the V segment lost 3 bases, leaving 6 bases of the junction unmatched. Germline V lookup: CDR1 LNHNV, CDR2 YYDKDF (reference sequence). This CDR3 spans 14 amino acids. CDR3 DNA: TGTGCCACCAGCAGGAACACAGGGGTGGAGACCCAGTACTTC. This sequence encodes CATSRNTGVETQYF.

This clonotype was found many times. The chain employs TRBV5-8 and TRBJ2-6; tentatively, D is TRBD1 (6 bases). The ends were cut back, 0 bases at V and 0 bases at J, with 7 bases in the middle. Germline lookup yields CDR1 SGHTS and CDR2 YDEGEE. This CDR3 has 16 amino acids. Written as DNA, the CDR3 is TGTGCCAGCAGCTTGGGGGACAACTCTGGGGCCAACGTCCTGACTTTC. This sequence encodes CASSLGDNSGANVLTF.

The chain recombines TRBV6-2 or TRBV6-3 with TRBJ1-5; a weak D match, TRBD1 (6 bases). V lost 2 bases, J lost 2 bases, and 7 bases lay in between. CDR3 length equals 14 residues. Germline V gene sequence: CDR1 MNHEY, CDR2 SVGEGT. This CDR3 reads CASSYRQGNQPQHF. CDR3 DNA sequence: TGTGCCAGCAGTTACAGACAGGGCAATCAGCCCCAGCATTTT.

The rearrangement joins TRBV3-1 to TRBJ1-6; D gene ambiguous. V lost 1 base and J 0 bases, leaving 1 base between the germline ends. The CDR3 is 14 amino acids. Germline assignment: CDR1 LGHDT and CDR2 YNNKEL (reference sequence). CDR3 nucleotides: TGTGCCAGCAGCCAAGCCTCCTATAATTCACCCCTCCACTTT. Translating it yields CASSQASYNSPLHF.

V and J are TRBV30 and TRBJ2-5; D is unresolved. The germline gives CDR1 GTSNPN, CDR2 SVGIG (reference sequence). This CDR3 has 13 residues. The V end was cut by 0 bases, the J end by 0 bases, with 5 bases between. The CDR3 reads CAWSVGYQETQYF. In DNA, the CDR3 is TGTGCCTGGAGTGTAGGGTACCAAGAGACCCAGTACTTC.

This clonotype was counted at least ten times. The V gene is TRBV6-5, the J gene TRBJ2-7; 8 bases agree with TRBD1. V lost 2 bases and J lost 2; bases outside the gene matches: 5. The length of the CDR3 is 15 residues. Germline V gene lookup returns CDR1 MNHEY and CDR2 SVGAGI. In DNA, the CDR3 is TGTGCCAGCAGTTACCCCGGGACAGGAGCCTACGAGCAGTACTTC. It is translated as CASSYPGTGAYEQYF.

V is TRBV6-1 and J is TRBJ1-4, with 8 positions matching TRBD1. Germline assignment: CDR1 MNHNS and CDR2 SASEGT. The CDR3 consists of 15 residues. V gave up 7 bases and J gave up 2 bases; unmatched junction bases: 6. CDR3 amino acids: CASNRQGPTNEKLFF. CDR3 nucleotides: TGTGCCAGCAACAGACAGGGGCCGACTAATGAAAAACTGTTTTTT.

The gene calls are TRBV19 and TRBJ2-7; 7 bases agree with TRBD1. With 3 bases clipped from V and 6 bases from J, the junction kept 8 bases outside the gene matches. This CDR3 is 14 amino acids long. CDR1 and CDR2 (germline): LNHDA, SQIVND (reference sequence). The CDR3 DNA is TGTGCCAGTAGTATTTCGGGACAGAGTACCGAGCAGTACTTC. Its translation is CASSISGQSTEQYF.

Comments on this clonotype: At one boundary the junction diverges from the germline segment, which might be a read error. The CDR3 protein is CASSDQTGNTEAFF. CDR3 DNA: TGTGCCAGCAGTGATCAGACAGGGAACACTGAAGCTTTCTTT. V is TRBV10-3 and J is TRBJ1-1, with D tentatively TRBD1 (6 bases). The CDR3 totals 14 residues. Germline V CDR1 and CDR2: ENHRY, SYGVKD.

This sequence joins TRBV2 and TRBJ2-7; no clear D gene. The CDR3 is 14 amino acids. CDR1 is SNHLY, CDR2 FYNNEI, per germline. Trimming took off 8 bases at V and 3 bases at J, with 17 bases between the two ends. In nucleotides, the CDR3 is TGTGCCAGCTCTTTCCGGTACCCTGTCTACGAGCAGTACTTC. Translating gives CASSFRYPVYEQYF.

In this sample, this clonotype turned up a few times. The chain is built from TRBV7-9 and TRBJ2-2; the D gene is possibly TRBD2 (5 bases). The CDR3 consists of 15 residues. The ends were cut back, 7 bases at V and 1 base at J, with 13 bases in the middle. CDR1 and CDR2 (germline): SEHNR, FQNEAQ (reference sequence). The CDR3 loop reads CASTGEGRNTGELFF. The CDR3, as DNA: TGTGCCAGCACCGGCGAGGGCCGGAACACCGGGGAGCTGTTTTTT.

This sequence joins TRBV5-1 and TRBJ1-5, with 10 bases aligning to TRBD1. CDR3 length: 15 amino acids. Germline CDR1 is SGHRS and CDR2 is YFSETQ. Unmatched junction bases numbered 2, after V lost 0 bases and J lost 5 bases. The CDR3 DNA reads as TGCGCCAGCAGCTTGGTTGGGACAGGGGATCAGCCCCAGCATTTT. It translates to CASSLVGTGDQPQHF.

With respect to this clonotype: With a much larger clone just one base away, this may be a read error. The chain carries TRBV20-1 and TRBJ2-4, with 12 bases that match TRBD1. Losses at the gene ends were 4 bases for V and 5 bases for J; bases not matched to a gene: 6. CDR3 length: 15 residues. Germline CDR1 reads DFQATT; CDR2 reads SNEGSKA (reference sequence). CDR3 nucleotides: TGCAGTGCTACAGAGGGACAGGGGGCCCAAAACATTCAGTACTTC. This encodes CSATEGQGAQNIQYF.

The V call is TRBV11-1, the J call TRBJ2-1; 8 bases map to TRBD2. The CDR3 extends over 15 amino acids. J lost 6 bases, V lost 6 bases, and 10 bases had no gene match. Looked up from germline, CDR1 is SGHAT and CDR2 is FQDESV (reference sequence). CDR3 nucleotide sequence: TGTGCCAGCAGGGATTCGGTAGCGGGGAGCAATGAGCAGTTCTTC. This sequence encodes CASRDSVAGSNEQFF.

This clonotype was found a few times. This chain joins TRBV2 and TRBJ1-1; 9 bases fit TRBD1. The germline V gene has CDR1 SNHLY and CDR2 FYNNEI. The CDR3 sequence is 15 residues long. J was trimmed by 4 bases and V by 6 bases; bases with no gene match: 9. This CDR3 reads CASSHRDRAVTEAFF. The DNA of the CDR3 is TGTGCCAGCAGCCACCGGGACAGGGCCGTCACTGAAGCTTTCTTT.

This clonotype came up many times. The genes are TRBV2 and TRBJ1-6, with a possible D match to TRBD1 (6 bases). With 4 bases removed from V and 9 bases from J, the gap between germline ends came to 10 bases. Germline loops: CDR1 SNHLY, CDR2 FYNNEI. This CDR3 is built from 13 residues. CDR3 sequence: CASSGRGRSPLHF. The CDR3 coding sequence is TGTGCCAGCAGTGGCAGGGGTCGTTCACCCCTCCACTTT.

This clonotype was counted once. One base away lies a much larger clone, so this may be a sequencing read error. The chain uses TRBV11-1 and TRBJ1-2; D possibly corresponds to TRBD1 (6 bases). The CDR3 is made up of 19 amino acids. The germline CDR1 and CDR2 sequences are SGHAT and FQDESV (reference sequence). The CDR3 DNA reads TGTGCCAGCGGCTTAGCGCGGGCACTGACAGGCGGAGCTAACTATGGCTACACCTTC. This sequence encodes CASGLARALTGGANYGYTF.

In this sample, this clonotype turned up a few times. The junction and the germline gene differ at one end; a read error may be behind it. This chain uses TRBV10-3 with TRBJ1-6; D ambiguous. CDR3 length equals 14 residues. Germline CDR1 and CDR2: ENHRY and SYGVKD. The CDR3 protein is CAINEERSYSPPHF. The CDR3 coding sequence is TGTGCCATCAATGAGGAGAGGTCCTATTCACCCCCCCACTTT.

This clonotype was seen more than once but under ten times. The J gene is TRBJ2-2, the V gene TRBV11-1; D is perhaps TRBD2 (6 bases). This CDR3 comprises 17 residues. Germline lookup yields CDR1 SGHAT and CDR2 FQDESV (reference sequence). Trimming cost V 5 bases and J 4 bases, with 20 bases left between them. In DNA, the CDR3 is TGTGCCAGCAGCCTGGGTTACCGGCGGGATCTCACCGGGGAGCTGTTTTTT. This sequence encodes CASSLGYRRDLTGELFF.

This clonotype was counted at least ten times. The chain has TRBV9 and TRBJ1-1; possible D gene TRBD1, 6 bases. V was clipped by 4 bases and J by 1 base, with 14 bases between them. CDR3 length equals 15 residues. Germline values: CDR1 SGDLS, CDR2 YYNGEE. CDR3 residues: CASSPRGGANTEAFF. CDR3 in DNA: TGTGCCAGCAGCCCCAGAGGGGGTGCGAACACTGAAGCTTTCTTT.

In DNA form, the CDR3 reads TGTGCCTGGAGTGTACAGTCTAGCGGGCCTCGCCGGTTTAGCTCCTACAATGAGCAGTTCTTC. It is translated as CAWSVQSSGPRRFSSYNEQFF. V usage is TRBV30 and J usage is TRBJ2-1, with 8 bases that match TRBD2. Per germline, CDR1 GTSNPN and CDR2 SVGIG (reference sequence). There are 21 residues in the CDR3. The J segment lost 0 bases and the V segment lost 0 bases, leaving 19 bases of the junction unmatched.

Note on this clonotype: This may stem from a read error, because a much larger clone lies one nucleotide away. The J gene is TRBJ2-1, the V gene TRBV9; D call uncertain. This CDR3 contains 14 residues. Germline values: CDR1 SGDLS, CDR2 YYNGEE. CDR3 region: CASSAGLSYDEQFF. Here the CDR3 DNA reads TGTGCCAGCAGCGCTGGCCTCTCCTACGATGAGCAGTTCTTC.

The chain couples TRBV6-5 to TRBJ1-2; 9 bases align to TRBD1. In germline, CDR1 is MNHEY, CDR2 SVGAGI. The CDR3 loop spans 15 amino acids. Trimming cost V 4 bases and J 4 bases; bases outside gene matches: 7. This CDR3 is CASSSRDRVSYGYTF. CDR3 in DNA: TGTGCCAGCAGTTCCCGGGACAGGGTGAGCTATGGCTACACCTTC.

As for this clonotype: A much larger clone lies a single base off, so this may be a read error. DNA for the CDR3: TGCAGCGTCGGACAGGGTCTGGGGGACTATGGCTACACCTTC. This gives the protein CSVGQGLGDYGYTF. The rearrangement links TRBV29-1 to TRBJ1-2, with 8 positions matching TRBD1. The CDR3 totals 14 residues. J lost 3 bases, V lost 6 bases, and 9 bases had no gene match. Germline V CDR1 and CDR2: SQVTM, ANQGSEA. Full variable domain (rest looked up from reference TRBV29-1 and TRBJ1-2): SAVISQKPSRDICQRGTSLTIQCQVDSQVTMMFWYRQQPGQSLTLIATANQGSEATYESGFVIDKFPISRPNLTFSTLTVSNMSPEDSSIYLCSVGQGLGDYGYTFGSGTRLTVV.

The chain couples TRBV18 to TRBJ1-2; TRBD1 aligns across 10 bases. Germline lookup yields CDR1 KGHSH and CDR2 LQKENI. The CDR3 loop spans 14 amino acids. The trim removed 5 bases at V and 4 bases at J, leaving 4 bases unmatched. CDR3 residues: CASSKDRGLYGYTF. The CDR3 DNA sequence: TGTGCCAGCTCAAAAGACAGGGGGCTCTATGGCTACACCTTC.

The CDR3 DNA reads as TGTGCCAGCAGCCAAGAGGCCGGTAGCGGGCCGGATGAGCAGTTCTTC. Translating it yields CASSQEAGSGPDEQFF. J is TRBJ2-1 and V is TRBV4-2; 7 nucleotides line up with TRBD2. The CDR3 runs 16 residues. V lost 0 bases and J lost 8; bases outside the gene matches: 10. The germline V gene encodes CDR1 LGHNA and CDR2 YNFKEQ.

As to this clonotype: At one end the junction does not follow the germline gene, possibly because of a read error. The rearrangement uses TRBV11-2 and TRBJ2-3; 12 positions agree with TRBD2. Germline values: CDR1 SGHAT, CDR2 FQNNGV. The CDR3 totals 18 residues. This chain's CDR3 is CASSFRAATSGSRDTQYF. As DNA, the CDR3 is TGTGCCAGCAGTTTCCGTGCGGCGACTAGCGGGAGCAGAGATACGCAGTATTTT.

V usage is TRBV5-1 and J usage is TRBJ2-2; 16 nucleotides match TRBD2. Per germline, CDR1 SGHRS and CDR2 YFSETQ. The CDR3 sequence is 18 residues long. J lost 3 bases, V lost 7 bases, and 9 bases had no gene match. The CDR3 DNA reads as TGCGCCAGCTTACCGGGACTAGCGGGAGGGCAGCACACCGGGGAGCTGTTTTTT. It codes for CASLPGLAGGQHTGELFF.

With respect to this clonotype: One junction end disagrees with the germline gene, perhaps due to a read error. The chain is built from TRBV5-4 and TRBJ1-4; perhaps TRBD1 as D (5 bases). The CDR3 has 14 amino acids. Germline CDR1 and CDR2: SGHNT and YYREEE (reference sequence). CDR3 nucleotides: TGTGCCAGCAGCCAGGACACTAACGGGGAAAGACTGTTTTTT. It specifies CASSQDTNGERLFF.